These T cell receptor beta chains were read from a single sample in a study of cytomegalovirus exposure and HLA in healthy donors. The repertoire was sequenced with immunoSEQ multiplex PCR; TCRdb's copy has only in-frame clones and lacks some. The sample consists of about 110,000 clones, over 60% of them appearing once. The sample consisted of PBMCs. Every receptor here comes from a young man in good health and CMV-seropositive. Each CDR3 is given with its conserved first and last residue.

TRBV5-4,TRBJ1-1,CASAGGAEAFF
TRBV11-3,TRBJ2-6,CASSGTGKPGANVLTF
TRBV11-2,TRBJ1-2,CASSLETNSNYGYTF
TRBV19,TRBJ2-6,CASSNTESGANVLTF
TRBV27,TRBJ2-7,CASSPDRGSQWSYEQYF
TRBV5-1,TRBJ1-1,CASSNVPTGFATEAFF
TRBV7-9,TRBJ1-5,CASSSDAGTGVNQPQHF
TRBV11-2,TRBJ2-3,CASSPGQGTDTQYF
TRBV7-2,TRBJ1-2,CASSLVIMPGLHYGYTF
TRBV27,TRBJ2-1,CASTHARDYNNEQFF
TRBV28,TRBJ1-5,CASSSGLQTRNQPQHF
TRBV2,TRBJ1-1,CASSGQPNTEAFF
TRBV10-3,TRBJ2-3,CAISEGGVSTDTQYF
TRBV25-1,TRBJ2-5,CASARGGGETQYF
TRBV4-1,TRBJ2-1,CAARGLGPYNEQFF
TRBV6-5,TRBJ1-1,CASSYGGGRYTEAFF
TRBV7-6,TRBJ2-7,CASSWDRFYEQYF
TRBV10-1,TRBJ2-7,CASSSAPSYEQYF
TRBV5-1,TRBJ1-2,CASSLSGDPGYGYTF
TRBV29-1,TRBJ2-1,CSVEEVEKYNEQFF
TRBV7-2,TRBJ1-1,CASSSLANEEAFF
TRBV6-5,TRBJ2-7,CASSPSRRSSYEQYF
TRBV7-9,TRBJ1-2,CASSSAPFGLYGYTF
TRBV6-5,TRBJ1-6,CASSYSADDSPLHF
TRBV5-1,TRBJ2-7,CASSGSGGGYEQYF
TRBV13,TRBJ2-7,CASSLEGQGPYF
TRBV29-1,TRBJ1-2,CSAITGGEGYTF
TRBV7-3,TRBJ2-1,CASSLTGASSYNEQFF
TRBV18,TRBJ1-2,CASSPTDRGGGGYTF
TRBV5-4,NA,CASSSGGEGEQYF
TRBV28,TRBJ1-2,CASSLPARGSRGYTF
TRBV6-6,TRBJ1-6,CASSWTSLVYNSPLHF
TRBV5-4,TRBJ1-2,CASSTEGDWGYGYTF
TRBV15,TRBJ1-1,CATSSSHDTEAFF
TRBV23-1,TRBJ1-6,CASSLVPQGASNAYNSPLHF
TRBV11-2,TRBJ2-7,CASSLDKPYEQYF
TRBV5-5,TRBJ2-7,CASSFVRTPLYEQYF
TRBV30,TRBJ1-3,CAWSVGTGGNTIYF
TRBV29-1,TRBJ1-1,CSVAHLNRGRGDTEAFF
TRBV19,TRBJ1-1,CASSIGYRGTEAFF
TRBV7-2,TRBJ1-6,CASNNGVTYNSPLHF
TRBV27,TRBJ1-1,CASSPLRTGGARTEAFF
TRBV2,TRBJ2-3,CASSVAGGTSGGDFTDTQYF
TRBV9,TRBJ2-5,CASSGQGAQETQYF
TRBV5-8,TRBJ2-7,CASSWWQGASYEQYF
TRBV7-2,TRBJ1-5,CASSLGSVHNQPQHF
TRBV4-3,TRBJ2-7,CASSQGGGSYEQYF
TRBV7-9,TRBJ1-4,CASSRDRGGKLFF
TRBV5-1,TRBJ2-7,CASSLRGHPYEQYF
TRBV15,TRBJ1-4,CATSRAPVRGEKLFF
TRBV9,TRBJ2-7,CASSVGTGLSYEQYF
TRBV30,TRBJ2-5,CAWSQPATSGGQETQYF
TRBV27,TRBJ2-7,CASSLSPTGGLYEQYF
TRBV27,TRBJ1-5,CASSLSFGAIDRGNQPQHF
TRBV7-9,TRBJ2-5,CASSSRAGAMRETQYF
TRBV2,TRBJ2-1,CASSRDMYNEQFF
TRBV19,TRBJ1-1,CASSMTGAAGTEAFF
TRBV6-5,TRBJ2-7,CASSYKGIPYEQYF
TRBV7-2,TRBJ2-7,CASSWTASAYEQYF